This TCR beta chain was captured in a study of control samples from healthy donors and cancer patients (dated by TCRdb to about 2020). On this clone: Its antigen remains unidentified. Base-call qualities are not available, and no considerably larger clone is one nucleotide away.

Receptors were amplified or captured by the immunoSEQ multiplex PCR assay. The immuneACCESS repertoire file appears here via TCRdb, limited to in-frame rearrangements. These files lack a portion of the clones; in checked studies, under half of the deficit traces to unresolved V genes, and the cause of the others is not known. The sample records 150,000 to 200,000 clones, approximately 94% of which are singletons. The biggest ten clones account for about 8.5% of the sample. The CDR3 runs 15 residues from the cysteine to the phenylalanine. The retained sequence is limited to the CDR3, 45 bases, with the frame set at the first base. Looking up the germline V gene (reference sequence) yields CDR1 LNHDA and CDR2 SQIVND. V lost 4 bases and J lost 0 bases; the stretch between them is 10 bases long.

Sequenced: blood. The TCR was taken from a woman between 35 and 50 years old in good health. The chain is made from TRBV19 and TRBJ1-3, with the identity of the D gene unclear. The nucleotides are TGTGCCAGTAGTAATGACCGGAGCTCTGGAAACACCATATATTTT. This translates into CASSNDRSSGNTIYF.